The T cell receptor (beta chain) under discussion was sequenced for a study of T cells after yellow fever vaccination. The 5'RACE template-switching step produced TCR cDNA and added a universal primer site and UMIs. MiXCR was run by TCRdb on the 5' RACE reads, yielding one entry per CDR3 protein. The sample carries around 530,000 distinct CDR3 sequences, roughly a sixth recorded once. Study-wide findings and caveats: A secondary response was less intense yet reached its peak sooner, at day 5 versus 15. There was a small share of clonotypes that showed up in both the CD4 and CD8 compartments. Among primary-vaccination clones, most reappeared after the booster, at almost 98% for CD4 and roughly 90% for CD8.

This clonotype was seen more than once but under ten times. What it binds is not known. Sample: PBMCs, taken about 5 days after the first yellow fever vaccination. This receptor was identified in a man younger than 35 who received the YFV17D yellow fever vaccine.

CDR3: CASSLSVGHTEAFF. DNA for the CDR3: TGTGCCAGCAGCCTCAGTGTAGGGCACACTGAAGCTTTCTTT. The rearrangement links TRBV12-3 or TRBV12-4 to TRBJ1-1; D is ambiguous. The CDR3 spans 14 residues. Trimming pared 6 bases from V and 3 bases from J, leaving 14 bases between.